This entry is about one T cell receptor (beta chain). Its antigen is not known. The record originates from a study of a mutant IDH1 vaccine in newly diagnosed glioma. Study details: At weeks 1, 3, 5, 7, 11, 15, 19 and 23, patients received a vaccination, eight in all. Vaccine dosing followed radiotherapy by 4-6 weeks, or accompanied temozolomide cycles.

Trimming removed 5 bases at V and 5 bases at J, with 12 bases between. From germline, CDR1 is SGHAT and CDR2 FQNNGV. The CDR3 contains 13 residues. The data were produced by immunoSEQ multiplex PCR, yet TCRdb's version contains in-frame clones alone and is incomplete. The repertoire holds some 27,000 clones, with roughly 80% as singletons. Time point defined: week 23, last vaccination. Topical imiquimod was applied with each vaccine dose, which held 300 ug of mutant IDH1 20-mer peptide. In every donor, the tumor was a new WHO grade 3 or 4 IDH1-mutant, ATRX-lost astrocytoma. The source of this sequence is a woman aged 25 to 39 with glioma. The gene calls are TRBV11-2 and TRBJ1-2; D not certain. The specimen was PBMCs, collected from a glioma patient whose treatment included an IDH1 peptide vaccine. The CDR3 DNA reads TGTGCCAGCAGCCCCTCCAGTGGGTATGGCTACACCTTC. Translating gives CASSPSSGYGYTF. Supplemented by reference TRBV11-2 and TRBJ1-2, the full variable domain reads EAGVAQSPRYKIIEKRQSVAFWCNPISGHATLYWYQQILGQGPKLLIQFQNNGVVDDSQLPKDRFSAERLKGVDSTLKIQPAKLEDSAVYLCASSPSSGYGYTFGSGTRLTVV.